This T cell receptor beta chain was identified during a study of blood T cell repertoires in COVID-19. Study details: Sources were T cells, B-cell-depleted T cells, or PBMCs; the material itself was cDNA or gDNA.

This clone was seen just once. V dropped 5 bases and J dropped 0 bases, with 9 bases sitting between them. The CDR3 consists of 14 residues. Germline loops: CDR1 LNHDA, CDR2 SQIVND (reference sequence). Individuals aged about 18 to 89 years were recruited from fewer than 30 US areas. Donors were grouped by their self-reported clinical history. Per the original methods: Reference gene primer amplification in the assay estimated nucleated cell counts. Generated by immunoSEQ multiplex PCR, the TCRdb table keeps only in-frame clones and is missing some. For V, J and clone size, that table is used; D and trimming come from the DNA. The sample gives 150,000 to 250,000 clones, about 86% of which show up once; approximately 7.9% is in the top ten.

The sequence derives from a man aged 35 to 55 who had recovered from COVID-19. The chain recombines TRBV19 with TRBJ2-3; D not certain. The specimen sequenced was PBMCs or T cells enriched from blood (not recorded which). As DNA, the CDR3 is TGTGCCAGTAGTGTAAGCTTTAGCACAGATACGCAGTATTTT. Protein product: CASSVSFSTDTQYF.